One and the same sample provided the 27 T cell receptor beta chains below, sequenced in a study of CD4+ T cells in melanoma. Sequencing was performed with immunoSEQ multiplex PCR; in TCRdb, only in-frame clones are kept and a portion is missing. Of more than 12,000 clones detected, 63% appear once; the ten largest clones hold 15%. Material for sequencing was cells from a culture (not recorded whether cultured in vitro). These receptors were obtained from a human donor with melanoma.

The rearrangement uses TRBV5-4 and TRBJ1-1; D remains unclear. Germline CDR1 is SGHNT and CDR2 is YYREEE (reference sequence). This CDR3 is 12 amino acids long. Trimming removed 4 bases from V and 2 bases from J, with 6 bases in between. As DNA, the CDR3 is TGTGCCAGCAGCACGGAAAACACTGAAGCTTTCTTT. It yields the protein CASSTENTEAFF.

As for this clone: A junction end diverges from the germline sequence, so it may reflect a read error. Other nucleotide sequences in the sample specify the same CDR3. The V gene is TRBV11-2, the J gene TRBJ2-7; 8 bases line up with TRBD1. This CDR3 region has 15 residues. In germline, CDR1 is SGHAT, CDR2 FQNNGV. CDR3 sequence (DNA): TGTGCTAGCAGCACATACAGGGGGGAAGGGTACGAGCAGTACTTC. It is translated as CASSTYRGEGYEQYF.

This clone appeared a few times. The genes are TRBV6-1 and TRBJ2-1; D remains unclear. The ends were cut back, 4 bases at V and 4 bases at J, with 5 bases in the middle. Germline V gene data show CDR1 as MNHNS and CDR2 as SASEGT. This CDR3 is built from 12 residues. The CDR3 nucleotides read TGTGCCAGCAGTGGTGGTTACAATGAGCAGTTCTTC. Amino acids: CASSGGYNEQFF.

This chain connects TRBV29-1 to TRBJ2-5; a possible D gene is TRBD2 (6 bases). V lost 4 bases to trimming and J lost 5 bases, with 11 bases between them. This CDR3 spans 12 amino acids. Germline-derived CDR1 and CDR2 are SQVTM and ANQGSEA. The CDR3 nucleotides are TGCAGCGTTGTGGGGGGTAGTGAGACCCAGTACTTC. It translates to CSVVGGSETQYF.

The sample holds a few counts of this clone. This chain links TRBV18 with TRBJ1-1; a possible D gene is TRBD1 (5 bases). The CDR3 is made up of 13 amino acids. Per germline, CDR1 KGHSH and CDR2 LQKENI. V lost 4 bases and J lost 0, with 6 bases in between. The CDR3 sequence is CASSRQLNTEAFF. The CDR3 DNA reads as TGTGCCAGCTCACGACAGTTGAACACTGAAGCTTTCTTT.

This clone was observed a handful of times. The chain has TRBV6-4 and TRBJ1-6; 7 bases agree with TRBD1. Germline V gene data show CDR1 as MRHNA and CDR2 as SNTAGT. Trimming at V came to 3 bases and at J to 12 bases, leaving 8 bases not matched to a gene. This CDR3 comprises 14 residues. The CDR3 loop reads CASSESGGKGPLHF. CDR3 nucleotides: TGTGCCAGCAGTGAATCAGGGGGGAAAGGACCCCTCCACTTT.

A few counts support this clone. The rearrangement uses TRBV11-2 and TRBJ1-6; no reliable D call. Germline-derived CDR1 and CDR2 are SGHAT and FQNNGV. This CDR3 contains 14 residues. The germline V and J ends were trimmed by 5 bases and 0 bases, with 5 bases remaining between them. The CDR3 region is CASSQNSYNSPLHF. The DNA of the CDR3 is TGTGCCAGCAGCCAGAACTCCTATAATTCACCCCTCCACTTT.

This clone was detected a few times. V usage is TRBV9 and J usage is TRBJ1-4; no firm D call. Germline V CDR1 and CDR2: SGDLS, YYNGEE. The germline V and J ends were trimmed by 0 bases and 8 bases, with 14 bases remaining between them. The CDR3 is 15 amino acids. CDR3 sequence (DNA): TGTGCCAGCAGCGTAGACCCCATGGGTTTAGAAAAACTGTTTTTT. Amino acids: CASSVDPMGLEKLFF.

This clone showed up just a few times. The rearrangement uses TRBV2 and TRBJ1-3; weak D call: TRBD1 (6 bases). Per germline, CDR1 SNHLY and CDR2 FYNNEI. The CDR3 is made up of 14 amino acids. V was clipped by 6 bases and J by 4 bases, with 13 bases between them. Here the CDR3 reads CASRLTGSGNTIYF. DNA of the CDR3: TGTGCCAGCAGGCTTACAGGGTCAGGAAACACCATATATTTT.

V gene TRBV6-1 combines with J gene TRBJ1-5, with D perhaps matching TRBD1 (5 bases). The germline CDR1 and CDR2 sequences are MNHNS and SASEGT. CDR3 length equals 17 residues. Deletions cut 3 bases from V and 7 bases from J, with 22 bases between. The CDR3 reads CASSETLQGIGGQPQHF. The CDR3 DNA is TGTGCCAGCAGTGAGACATTGCAGGGAATCGGAGGGCAGCCCCAGCATTTT.

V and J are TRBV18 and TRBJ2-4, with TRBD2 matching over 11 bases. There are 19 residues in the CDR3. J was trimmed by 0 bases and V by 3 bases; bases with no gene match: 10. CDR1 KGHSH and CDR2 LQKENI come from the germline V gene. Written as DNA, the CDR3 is TGTGCCAGCTCACCTTTACTAGCGGGGGAGTTACGAGCCAAAAACATTCAGTACTTC. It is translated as CASSPLLAGELRAKNIQYF.

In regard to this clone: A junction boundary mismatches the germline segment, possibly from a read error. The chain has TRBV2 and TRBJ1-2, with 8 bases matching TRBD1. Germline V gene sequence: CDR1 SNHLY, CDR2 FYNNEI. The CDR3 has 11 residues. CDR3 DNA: TGTGCCAGCGTCTGGACAGGGTTGGCCTACTTC. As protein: CASVWTGLAYF.

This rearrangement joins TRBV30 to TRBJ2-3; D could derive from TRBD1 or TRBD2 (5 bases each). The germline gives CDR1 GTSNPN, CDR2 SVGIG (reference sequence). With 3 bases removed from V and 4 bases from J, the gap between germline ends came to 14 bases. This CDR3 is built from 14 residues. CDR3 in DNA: TGTGCCTGGAGCGGAGGCGTGGGGGCAGATACGCAGTATTTT. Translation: CAWSGGVGADTQYF.

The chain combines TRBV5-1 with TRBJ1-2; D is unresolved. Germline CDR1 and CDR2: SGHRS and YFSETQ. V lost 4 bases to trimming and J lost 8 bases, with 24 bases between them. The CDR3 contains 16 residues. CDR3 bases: TGCGCCAGCAGCCCCGGCGCGAGGGCCTCGGGCTACGGCTACACCTTC. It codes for CASSPGARASGYGYTF.

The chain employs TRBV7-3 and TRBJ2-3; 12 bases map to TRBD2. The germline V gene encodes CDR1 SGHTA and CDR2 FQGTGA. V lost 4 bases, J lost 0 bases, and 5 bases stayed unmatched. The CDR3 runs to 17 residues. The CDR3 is CASSYTSGGRSTDTQYF. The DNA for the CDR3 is TGTGCCAGCAGCTACACTAGCGGGGGGCGTAGCACAGATACGCAGTATTTT.

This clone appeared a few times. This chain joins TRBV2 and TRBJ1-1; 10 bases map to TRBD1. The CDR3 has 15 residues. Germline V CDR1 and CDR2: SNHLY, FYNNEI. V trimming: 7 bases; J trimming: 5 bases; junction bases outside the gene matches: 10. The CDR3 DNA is TGTGCCAGCAACTCTCAAGGGACAGGGGTTACTGAAGCTTTCTTT. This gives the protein CASNSQGTGVTEAFF.

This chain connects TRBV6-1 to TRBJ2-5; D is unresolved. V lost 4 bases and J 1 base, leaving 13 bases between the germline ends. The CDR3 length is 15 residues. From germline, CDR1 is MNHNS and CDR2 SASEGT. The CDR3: CASSGITISQETQYF. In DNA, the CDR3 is TGTGCCAGCAGTGGGATAACTATCTCCCAAGAGACCCAGTACTTC.

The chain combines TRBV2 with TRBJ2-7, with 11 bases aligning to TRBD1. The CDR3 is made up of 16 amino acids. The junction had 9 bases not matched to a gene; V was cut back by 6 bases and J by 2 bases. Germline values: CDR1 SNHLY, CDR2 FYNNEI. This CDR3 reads CASSAYPGQGAYEQYF. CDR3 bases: TGTGCCAGCAGCGCTTATCCGGGACAGGGGGCCTACGAGCAGTACTTC.

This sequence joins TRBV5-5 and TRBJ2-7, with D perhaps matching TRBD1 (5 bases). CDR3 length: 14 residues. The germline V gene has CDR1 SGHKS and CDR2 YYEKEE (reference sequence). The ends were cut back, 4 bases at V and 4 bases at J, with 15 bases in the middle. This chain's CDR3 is CASSHPGLPYEQYF. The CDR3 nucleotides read TGTGCCAGCAGCCACCCAGGGTTGCCTTACGAGCAGTACTTC.

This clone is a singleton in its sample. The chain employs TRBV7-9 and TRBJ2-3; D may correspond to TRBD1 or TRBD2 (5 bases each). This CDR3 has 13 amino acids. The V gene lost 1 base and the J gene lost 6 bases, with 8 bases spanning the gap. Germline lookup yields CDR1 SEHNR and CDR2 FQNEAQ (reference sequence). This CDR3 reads CASSLGGTDTQYF. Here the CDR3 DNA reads TGTGCCAGCAGCTTAGGGGGGACCGATACGCAGTATTTT.

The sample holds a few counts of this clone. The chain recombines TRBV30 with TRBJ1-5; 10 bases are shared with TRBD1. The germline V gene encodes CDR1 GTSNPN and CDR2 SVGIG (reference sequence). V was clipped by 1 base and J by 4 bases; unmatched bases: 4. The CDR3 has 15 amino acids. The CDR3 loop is CAWSARDRGNQPQHF. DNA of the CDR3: TGTGCCTGGAGTGCCCGGGACAGGGGAAATCAGCCCCAGCATTTT.

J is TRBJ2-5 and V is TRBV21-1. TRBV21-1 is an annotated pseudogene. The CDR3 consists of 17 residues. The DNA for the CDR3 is TGTGCCAGCAGCCCCCCGTGGGCCGGGGCCTTCAGAGAGACCCAGTACTTC. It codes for CASSPPWAGAFRETQYF.

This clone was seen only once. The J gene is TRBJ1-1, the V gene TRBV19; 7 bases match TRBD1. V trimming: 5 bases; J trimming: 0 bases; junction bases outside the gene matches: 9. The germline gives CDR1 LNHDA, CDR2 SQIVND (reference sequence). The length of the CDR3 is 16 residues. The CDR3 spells CASSGGTAFLNTEAFF. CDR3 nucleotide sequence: TGTGCCAGTAGTGGGGGGACAGCTTTTCTGAACACTGAAGCTTTCTTT.

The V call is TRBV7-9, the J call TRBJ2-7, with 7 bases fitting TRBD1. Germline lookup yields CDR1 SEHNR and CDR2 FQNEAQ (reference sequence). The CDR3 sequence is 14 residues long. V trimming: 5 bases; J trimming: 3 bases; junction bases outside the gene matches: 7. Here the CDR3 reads CASSPDRDDYEQYF. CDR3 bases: TGTGCCAGCAGCCCCGACAGGGACGACTACGAGCAGTACTTC.

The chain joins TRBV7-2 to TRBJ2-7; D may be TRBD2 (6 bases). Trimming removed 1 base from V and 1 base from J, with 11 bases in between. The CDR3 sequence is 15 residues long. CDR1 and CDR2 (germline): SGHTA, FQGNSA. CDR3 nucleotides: TGTGCCAGCAGCTTAGTCCCCGGGGGATCCTACGAGCAGTACTTC. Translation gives CASSLVPGGSYEQYF.

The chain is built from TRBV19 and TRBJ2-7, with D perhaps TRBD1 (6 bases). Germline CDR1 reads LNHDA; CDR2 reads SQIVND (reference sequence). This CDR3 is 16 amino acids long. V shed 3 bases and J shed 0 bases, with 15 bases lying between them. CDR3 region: CASSIPRGRHSYEQYF. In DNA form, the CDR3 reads TGTGCCAGTAGTATCCCCAGGGGCCGACACTCCTACGAGCAGTACTTC.

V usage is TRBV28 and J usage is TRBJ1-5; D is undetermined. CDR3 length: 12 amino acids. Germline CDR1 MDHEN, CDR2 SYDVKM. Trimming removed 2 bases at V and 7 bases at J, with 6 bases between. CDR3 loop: CASSLQAQPQHF. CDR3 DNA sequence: TGTGCCAGCAGTTTACAAGCCCAGCCCCAGCATTTT.